One TCR beta chain is described in this entry. The data are from a study of OX40 agonist ivuxolimab in advanced cancers. Method: immunoSEQ multiplex PCR; TCRdb's copy keeps in-frame clones and lacks some. The sample has approximately 80,000 clones, about 90% seen once; the top ten hold under 0.35%. The CDR3 length is 11 residues. Trimming shortened V by 4 bases and J by 5 bases, and 6 bases separated the two germline ends. CDR1 is DFQATT, CDR2 SNEGSKA, per germline (reference sequence). The sequence derives from an adult with an advanced solid tumor such as melanoma, head and neck, liver or kidney cancer. The chain links TRBV20-1 to TRBJ2-1; D is undetermined. The specimen comprised CD4+ or CD8+ T cells sorted from blood, sampled in a trial of the OX40 agonist ivuxolimab. This chain's CDR3 is CSAKKNNEQFF. As DNA, the CDR3 is TGCAGTGCTAAAAAAAACAATGAGCAGTTCTTC.